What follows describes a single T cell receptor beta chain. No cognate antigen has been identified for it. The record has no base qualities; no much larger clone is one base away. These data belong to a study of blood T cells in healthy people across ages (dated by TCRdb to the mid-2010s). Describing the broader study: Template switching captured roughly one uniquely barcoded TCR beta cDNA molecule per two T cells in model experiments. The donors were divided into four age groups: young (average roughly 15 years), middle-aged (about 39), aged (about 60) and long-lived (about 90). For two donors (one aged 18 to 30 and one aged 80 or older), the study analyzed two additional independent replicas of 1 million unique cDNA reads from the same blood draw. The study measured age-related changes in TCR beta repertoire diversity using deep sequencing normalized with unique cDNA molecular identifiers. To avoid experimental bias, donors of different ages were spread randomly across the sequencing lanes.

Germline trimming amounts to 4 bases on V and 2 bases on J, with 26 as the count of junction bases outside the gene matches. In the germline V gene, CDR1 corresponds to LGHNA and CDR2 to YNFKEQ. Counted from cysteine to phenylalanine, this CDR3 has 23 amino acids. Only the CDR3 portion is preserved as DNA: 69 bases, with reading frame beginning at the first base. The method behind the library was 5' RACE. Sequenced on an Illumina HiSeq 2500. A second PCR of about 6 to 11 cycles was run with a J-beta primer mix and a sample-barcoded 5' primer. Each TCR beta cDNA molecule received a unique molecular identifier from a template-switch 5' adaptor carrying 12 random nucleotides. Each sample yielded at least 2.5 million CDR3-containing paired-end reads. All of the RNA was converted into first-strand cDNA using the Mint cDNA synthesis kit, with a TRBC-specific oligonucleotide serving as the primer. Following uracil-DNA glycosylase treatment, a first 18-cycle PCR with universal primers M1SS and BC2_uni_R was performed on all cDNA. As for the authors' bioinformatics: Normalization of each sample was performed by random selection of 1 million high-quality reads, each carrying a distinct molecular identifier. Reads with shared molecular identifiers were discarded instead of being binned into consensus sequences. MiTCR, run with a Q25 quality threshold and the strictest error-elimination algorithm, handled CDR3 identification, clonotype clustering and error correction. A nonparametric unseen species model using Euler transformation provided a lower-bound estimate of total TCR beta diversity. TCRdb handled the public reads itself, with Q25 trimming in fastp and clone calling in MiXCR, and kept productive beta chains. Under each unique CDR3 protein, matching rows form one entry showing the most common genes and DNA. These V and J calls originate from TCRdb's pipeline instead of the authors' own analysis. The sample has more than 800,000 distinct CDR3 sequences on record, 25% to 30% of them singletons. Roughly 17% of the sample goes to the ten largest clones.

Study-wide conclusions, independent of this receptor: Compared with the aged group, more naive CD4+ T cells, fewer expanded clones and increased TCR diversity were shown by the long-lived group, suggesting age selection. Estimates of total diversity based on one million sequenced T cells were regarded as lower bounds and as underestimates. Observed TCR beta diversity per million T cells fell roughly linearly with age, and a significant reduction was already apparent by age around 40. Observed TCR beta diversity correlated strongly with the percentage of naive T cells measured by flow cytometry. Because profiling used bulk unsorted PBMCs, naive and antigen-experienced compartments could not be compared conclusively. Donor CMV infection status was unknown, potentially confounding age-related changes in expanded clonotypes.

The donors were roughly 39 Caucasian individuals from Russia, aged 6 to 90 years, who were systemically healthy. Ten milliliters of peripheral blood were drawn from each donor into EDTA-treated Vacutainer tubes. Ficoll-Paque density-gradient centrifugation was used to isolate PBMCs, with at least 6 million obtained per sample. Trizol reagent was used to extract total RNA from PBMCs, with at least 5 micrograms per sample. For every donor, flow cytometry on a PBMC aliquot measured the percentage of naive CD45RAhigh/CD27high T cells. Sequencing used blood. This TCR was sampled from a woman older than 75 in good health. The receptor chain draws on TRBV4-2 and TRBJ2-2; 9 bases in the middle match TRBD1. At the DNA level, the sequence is TGTGCCAGCAGCCCTACCCCCTTACACAGGGGGCGACACCCCAATCGAAACACCGGGGAGCTGTTTTTT. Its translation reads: CASSPTPLHRGRHPNRNTGELFF.